The rows below give T cell receptor beta chains drawn from one sample of a study of blood T cells in healthy people across ages. Each CDR3 protein gets one entry after TCRdb re-called the 5' RACE reads with MiXCR. The data show approximately 580,000 distinct CDR3 sequences, around 24% seen once. This sample also appeared in a second study, on T cells of mothers and their children.

Sample: blood. These receptors originate from a boy aged 10-17 years in good health. Each CDR3 is given with its conserved first and last residue. A D gene is named only where the DNA matches it firmly.

V gene: TRBV6-6; J gene: TRBJ2-7; D gene: TRBD2; CDR3 protein: CASSYGPGREYEQYF
V gene: TRBV6-2/TRBV6-3; J gene: TRBJ1-1; D gene: NA; CDR3 protein: CASSYATFGEYTEAFF
V gene: TRBV14; J gene: TRBJ2-1; D gene: NA; CDR3 protein: CASSPQPWGPSSYNEQFF
V gene: TRBV12-3/TRBV12-4; J gene: TRBJ1-1; D gene: NA; CDR3 protein: CASSFLGSLGARTEAFF
V gene: TRBV20-1; J gene: TRBJ2-5; D gene: NA; CDR3 protein: CSATEGPAGWETQYF
V gene: TRBV19; J gene: TRBJ2-3; D gene: TRBD2; CDR3 protein: CASSKRLAGTDTQYF
V gene: TRBV9; J gene: TRBJ2-3; D gene: NA; CDR3 protein: CASSVLSVTDTQYF
V gene: TRBV11-2; J gene: NA; D gene: TRBD1; CDR3 protein: CASSRLFGTVTYEQYF
V gene: TRBV28; J gene: TRBJ2-7; D gene: NA; CDR3 protein: CASSYQADRYEQYF
V gene: TRBV6-6; J gene: NA; D gene: NA; CDR3 protein: CASSYQYYEQYF
V gene: TRBV5-6; J gene: TRBJ2-7; D gene: NA; CDR3 protein: CASSLIARRHEQYF
V gene: TRBV5-6; J gene: TRBJ2-6; D gene: NA; CDR3 protein: CASSLGATGANVLTF
V gene: TRBV30; J gene: TRBJ2-5; D gene: NA; CDR3 protein: CAWSEDQETQYF
V gene: TRBV29-1; J gene: TRBJ1-2; D gene: NA; CDR3 protein: CSVGTNYGYTF
V gene: TRBV4-3; J gene: TRBJ2-7; D gene: NA; CDR3 protein: CASSQDWGSTYEQYF
V gene: TRBV6-5; J gene: TRBJ1-3; D gene: NA; CDR3 protein: CASSRRGDPGNTIYF
V gene: TRBV20-1; J gene: TRBJ2-7; D gene: NA; CDR3 protein: CSANIRGRQNEQYF
V gene: TRBV18; J gene: NA; D gene: NA; CDR3 protein: CASSPRSTEQFF
V gene: TRBV28; J gene: TRBJ2-7; D gene: NA; CDR3 protein: CASKEGGTPYEQCF
V gene: TRBV7-8; J gene: TRBJ2-6; D gene: NA; CDR3 protein: CASRPLRAYTGANVLTF
V gene: TRBV20-1; J gene: TRBJ2-7; D gene: TRBD2; CDR3 protein: CSEMSGRSSYEQYF
V gene: TRBV6-2/TRBV6-3; J gene: TRBJ2-3; D gene: NA; CDR3 protein: CASRKAGRVYPTDTQYF
V gene: TRBV27; J gene: TRBJ2-1; D gene: TRBD2; CDR3 protein: CASSSSLRGTSNEQFF
V gene: TRBV7-2; J gene: TRBJ1-4; D gene: TRBD1; CDR3 protein: CASSGAGTGGNEKLFF
V gene: TRBV28; J gene: TRBJ1-2; D gene: TRBD1; CDR3 protein: CASRKRQGGGYTF
V gene: TRBV7-2; J gene: TRBJ2-3; D gene: NA; CDR3 protein: CASSLGTVTSTDTQYF
V gene: TRBV7-3; J gene: TRBJ2-1; D gene: TRBD2; CDR3 protein: CASSPTMGRGDPEQFF
V gene: TRBV6-2/TRBV6-3; J gene: TRBJ1-5; D gene: NA; CDR3 protein: CASSPLDGNQPQHF
V gene: TRBV6-1; J gene: TRBJ2-3; D gene: NA; CDR3 protein: CASQSGTSTDTQYF
V gene: TRBV28; J gene: TRBJ2-7; D gene: NA; CDR3 protein: CASSARLVLYEQYF
V gene: TRBV28; J gene: NA; D gene: NA; CDR3 protein: CASSLFDGGVDEQYF
V gene: TRBV11-2; J gene: TRBJ1-3; D gene: NA; CDR3 protein: CASSPVLSGNTIYF
V gene: TRBV11-2; J gene: TRBJ2-5; D gene: TRBD2; CDR3 protein: CASGTSGRAWETQYF
V gene: TRBV28; J gene: TRBJ2-3; D gene: NA; CDR3 protein: CASSLGPLGDTQYF